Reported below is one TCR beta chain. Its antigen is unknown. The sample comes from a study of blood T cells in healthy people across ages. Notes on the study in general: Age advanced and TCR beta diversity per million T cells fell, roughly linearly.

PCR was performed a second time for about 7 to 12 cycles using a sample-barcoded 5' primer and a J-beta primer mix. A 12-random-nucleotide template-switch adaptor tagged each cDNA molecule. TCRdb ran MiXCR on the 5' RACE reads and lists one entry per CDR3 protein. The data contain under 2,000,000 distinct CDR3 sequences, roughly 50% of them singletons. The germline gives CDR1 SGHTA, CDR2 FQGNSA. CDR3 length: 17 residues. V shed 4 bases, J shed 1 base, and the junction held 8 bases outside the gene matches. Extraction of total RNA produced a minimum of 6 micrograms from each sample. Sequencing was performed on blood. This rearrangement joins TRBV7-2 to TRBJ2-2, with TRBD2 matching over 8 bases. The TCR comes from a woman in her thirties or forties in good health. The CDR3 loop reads CASSSSPAGGNTGELFF. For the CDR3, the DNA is TGTGCCAGCAGCTCCTCCCCCGCGGGGGGGAACACCGGGGAGCTGTTTTTT.